This T cell receptor (beta chain) is from a study of T cell changes during pregnancy in multiple sclerosis. Assay: immunoSEQ multiplex PCR; the TCRdb copy retains only in-frame clones and omits some. The table includes about 80,000 clones, just over 90% detected once. The CDR3 has 15 amino acids. V lost 5 bases and J 5 bases, leaving 15 bases between the germline ends. CDR1 is KGHSH and CDR2 is LQKENI in the germline V gene. The sample in question was peripheral blood, obtained before pregnancy. The source is a female donor with multiple sclerosis, enrolled in a pregnancy study. This sequence joins TRBV18 and TRBJ2-2; maybe TRBD1 (6 bases). The CDR3 protein is CASSFRDTKTGELFF. The CDR3 coding sequence is TGTGCCAGCTCATTCCGGGACACTAAAACCGGGGAGCTGTTTTTT.